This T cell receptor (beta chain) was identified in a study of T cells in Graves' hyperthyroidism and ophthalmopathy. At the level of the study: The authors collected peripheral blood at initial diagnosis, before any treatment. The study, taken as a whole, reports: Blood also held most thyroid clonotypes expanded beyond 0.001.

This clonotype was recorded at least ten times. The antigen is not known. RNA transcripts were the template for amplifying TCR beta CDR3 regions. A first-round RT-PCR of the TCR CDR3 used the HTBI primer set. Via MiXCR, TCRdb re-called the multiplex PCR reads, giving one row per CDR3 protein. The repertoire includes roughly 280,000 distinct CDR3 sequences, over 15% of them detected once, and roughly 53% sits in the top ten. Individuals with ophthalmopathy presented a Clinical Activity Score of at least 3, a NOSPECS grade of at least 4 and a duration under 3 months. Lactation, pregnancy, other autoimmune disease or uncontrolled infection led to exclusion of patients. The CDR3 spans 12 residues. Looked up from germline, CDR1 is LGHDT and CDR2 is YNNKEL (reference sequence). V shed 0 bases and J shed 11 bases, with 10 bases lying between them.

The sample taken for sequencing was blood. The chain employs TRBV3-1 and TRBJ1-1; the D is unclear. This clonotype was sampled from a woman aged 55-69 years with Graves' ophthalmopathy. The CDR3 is CASSQDHIGAFF. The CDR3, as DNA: TGTGCCAGCAGCCAAGATCATATAGGCGCTTTCTTT.